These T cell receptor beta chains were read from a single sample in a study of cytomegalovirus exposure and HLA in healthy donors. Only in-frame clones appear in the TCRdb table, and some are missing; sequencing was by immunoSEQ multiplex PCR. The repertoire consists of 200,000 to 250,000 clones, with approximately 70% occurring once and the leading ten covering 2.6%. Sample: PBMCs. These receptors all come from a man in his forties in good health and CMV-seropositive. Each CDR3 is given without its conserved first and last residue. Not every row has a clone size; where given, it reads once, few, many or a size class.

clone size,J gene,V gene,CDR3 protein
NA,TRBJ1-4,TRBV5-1,ASSLLSTNEKLF
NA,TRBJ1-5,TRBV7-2,ASSMDRGPNQPQH
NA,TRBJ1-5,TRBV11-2,ASSSGNQPQH
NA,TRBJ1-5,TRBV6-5,ASSSTWKSNQPQH
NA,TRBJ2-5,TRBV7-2,ASSLSTSGAQETQY
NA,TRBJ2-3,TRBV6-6,ASSRGLAGGYTQY
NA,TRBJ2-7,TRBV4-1,ASSHPKGGWSSYEQY
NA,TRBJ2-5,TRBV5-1,ASSSPGAGGETQY
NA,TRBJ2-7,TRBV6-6,ASSGQGYEQY
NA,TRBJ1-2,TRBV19,ASSASGTVYGYT
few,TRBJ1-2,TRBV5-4,ASSVYREKLGYT
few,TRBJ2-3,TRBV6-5,ASSYSPLPQADTQY
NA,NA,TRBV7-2,ASSSQGGYEQY
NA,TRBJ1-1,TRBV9,ASSGGHQNTEAF
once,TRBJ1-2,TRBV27,ASSPSQGTQAYGYT
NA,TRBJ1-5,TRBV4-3,ASSRSYDSNQPQH
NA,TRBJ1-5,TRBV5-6,ASSLGQGKYFSNQPQH
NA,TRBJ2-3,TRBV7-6,ASSQVAGGGDTQY
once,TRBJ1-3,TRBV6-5,ASSRQGTGNTIY
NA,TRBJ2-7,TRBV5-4,ASSLGGKQGKGEQY
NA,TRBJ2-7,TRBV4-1,ASSQVGGLRGEQY
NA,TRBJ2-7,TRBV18,ASSWDREIIGQY
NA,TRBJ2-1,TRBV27,ASSIAGAGWGEQF
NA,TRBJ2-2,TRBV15,ATSWSGGAGGELF
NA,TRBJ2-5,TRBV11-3,ASSRGAGGQQETQY
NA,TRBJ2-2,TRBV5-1,ASSKGLNTGELF
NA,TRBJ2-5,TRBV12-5,ASGSYRGRETQY
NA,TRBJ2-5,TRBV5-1,ASSPGLAGGTGETQY
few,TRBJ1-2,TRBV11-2,ASSFGESGYT
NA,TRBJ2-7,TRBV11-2,ASSFARDPFHEQY
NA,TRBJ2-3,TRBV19,ATRDRSTDTQY
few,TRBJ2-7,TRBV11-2,ASSPRTSGGGEY
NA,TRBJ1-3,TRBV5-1,ASSPGQHGGNTIY
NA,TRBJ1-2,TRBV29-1,SVEPYRGTGREGYT
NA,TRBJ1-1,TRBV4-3,ASSQDEGAKTEAF
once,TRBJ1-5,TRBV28,ASREGQEDYSNQPQH
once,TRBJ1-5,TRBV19,ASSPRTGNQPQH
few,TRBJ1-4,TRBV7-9,ASSSAGEGEKLF
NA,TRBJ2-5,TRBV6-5,ASSFLRRAGETQY
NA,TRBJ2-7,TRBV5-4,ASRGPRTSGGYEQY
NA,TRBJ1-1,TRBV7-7,ASSRTENTEAF
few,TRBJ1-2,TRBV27,ASSLGPAIYGYT
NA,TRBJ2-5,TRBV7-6,ATRTGGFYETQY
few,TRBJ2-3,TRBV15,ATSRDQGMADTQY
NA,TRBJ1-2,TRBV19,ASSPGGSQMGYT
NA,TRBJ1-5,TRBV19,ASSIDGSINQPQH
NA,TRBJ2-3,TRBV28,ASSQERGTTDTQY